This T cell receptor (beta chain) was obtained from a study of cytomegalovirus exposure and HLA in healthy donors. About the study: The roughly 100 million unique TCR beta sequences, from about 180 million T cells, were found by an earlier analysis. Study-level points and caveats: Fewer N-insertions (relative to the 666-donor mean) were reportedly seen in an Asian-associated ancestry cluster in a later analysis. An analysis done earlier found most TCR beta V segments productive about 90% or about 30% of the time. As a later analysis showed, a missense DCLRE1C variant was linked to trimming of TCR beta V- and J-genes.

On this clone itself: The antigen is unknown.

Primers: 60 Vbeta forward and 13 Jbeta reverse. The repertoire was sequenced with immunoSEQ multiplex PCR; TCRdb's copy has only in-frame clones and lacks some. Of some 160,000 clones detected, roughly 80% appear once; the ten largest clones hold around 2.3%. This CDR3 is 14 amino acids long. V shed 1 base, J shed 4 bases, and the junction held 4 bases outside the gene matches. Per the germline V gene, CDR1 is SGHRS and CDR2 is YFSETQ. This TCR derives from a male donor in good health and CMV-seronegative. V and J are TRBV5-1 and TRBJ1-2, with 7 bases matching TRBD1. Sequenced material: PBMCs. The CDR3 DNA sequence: TGCGCCAGCAGCTTGAGGGGACAGTCCTATGGCTACACCTTC. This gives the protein CASSLRGQSYGYTF.